A selection of T cell receptor beta chains follows, all from one sample in a study of CD4+ T cells in melanoma. Data came from immunoSEQ multiplex PCR; TCRdb stores just in-frame clones and leaves some out. The sample includes 10,000 to 12,000 clones, over 60% of them seen just once. Source material: cells from a culture (not recorded whether cultured in vitro). The receptors originated from a human donor with melanoma. Each CDR3 is given with its conserved first and last residue. The D gene is left open where the match is weak. For some rows the clone size is stated as once, few or many, or as a class when expanded; others skip it.

NA,few,TRBV6-1,TRBJ1-5,CASSVNWGGGNQPQHF,TGTGCCAGCAGTGTGAACTGGGGCGGTGGCAATCAGCCCCAGCATTTT
NA,NA,TRBV5-1,TRBJ2-2,CASSLYRVQHTGELFF,TGCGCCAGCAGCCTGTACAGGGTACAACACACCGGGGAGCTGTTTTTT
NA,NA,TRBV2,TRBJ2-5,CASSYGQLETQYF,TGTGCCAGCAGCTATGGACAGTTGGAGACCCAGTACTTC
NA,NA,TRBV18,TRBJ1-1,CASSPQGQHTEAFF,TGTGCCAGCTCACCACAGGGTCAGCACACTGAAGCTTTCTTT
NA,few,TRBV2,TRBJ2-1,CASSDSGSYNEQFF,TGTGCCAGCAGTGATTCAGGGTCCTACAATGAGCAGTTCTTC
NA,NA,TRBV5-1,TRBJ1-5,CASSSPGREQRQPQHF,TGCGCCAGCAGCTCGCCGGGGAGGGAACAACGGCAGCCCCAGCATTTT
TRBD1,NA,TRBV5-6,TRBJ1-2,CASRPLDRAYGYTF,TGTGCCAGCAGACCTCTTGACAGGGCCTATGGCTACACCTTC
NA,NA,TRBV29-1,TRBJ2-3,CSVPVGSTDTQYF,TGCAGCGTTCCTGTAGGGAGCACAGATACGCAGTATTTT
TRBD2,NA,TRBV5-1,TRBJ2-1,CASRLAGRNNEQFF,TGCGCCAGCCGTTTAGCGGGGCGAAACAATGAGCAGTTCTTC
NA,NA,TRBV30,TRBJ1-1,CAWSLPSVGEAFF,TGTGCCTGGAGTCTTCCCTCGGTCGGTGAAGCTTTCTTT
TRBD1,NA,TRBV19,TRBJ2-2,CASSWGQGTGELFF,TGTGCCAGTAGTTGGGGACAGGGCACCGGGGAGCTGTTTTTT
NA,NA,TRBV14,TRBJ2-3,CASSQVRTTSTDTQYF,TGTGCCAGCAGCCAAGTACGGACCACTAGCACAGATACGCAGTATTTT
TRBD1,NA,TRBV6-1,TRBJ2-7,CASRLGTGAYEQYF,TGTGCCAGCAGATTAGGGACAGGGGCCTACGAGCAGTACTTC
NA,medium-sized,TRBV7-8,TRBJ1-4,CASSELRDTAGKLFF,TGTGCCAGCAGTGAACTCCGGGACACAGCTGGAAAACTGTTTTTT
NA,NA,TRBV10-3,TRBJ2-7,CAISGSWGPYYEQYF,TGTGCCATCAGTGGTTCTTGGGGCCCTTACTACGAGCAGTACTTC
NA,NA,TRBV6-5,TRBJ2-7,CASSPWTSPYEQYF,TGTGCCAGCAGCCCATGGACATCTCCCTACGAGCAGTACTTC
NA,NA,TRBV6-1,TRBJ2-7,CASAYPSEQYF,TGTGCCAGCGCCTACCCCAGCGAGCAGTACTTC
TRBD2,NA,TRBV5-6,TRBJ2-5,CASSKGLAGLGQETQYF,TGTGCCAGCAGCAAGGGACTAGCGGGGTTGGGGCAAGAGACCCAGTACTTC
NA,NA,TRBV19,TRBJ2-7,CASSNGRYAEQYF,TGTGCCAGTAGTAACGGCAGGTATGCCGAGCAGTACTTC
NA,NA,TRBV28,TRBJ2-7,CASSTAGKRHGQYF,TGTGCCAGCAGCACGGCGGGTAAGAGGCATGGGCAGTACTTC
NA,few,TRBV2,TRBJ1-6,CASRGGGNSPLHF,TGTGCCAGCCGGGGAGGGGGAAATTCACCCCTCCACTTT
TRBD2,NA,TRBV4-2,TRBJ2-5,CASSPGLEETQYF,TGTGCCAGCAGCCCCGGACTAGAAGAGACCCAGTACTTC
TRBD1,NA,TRBV5-6,TRBJ2-3,CASSRQGSDTQYF,TGTGCCAGCAGCAGACAGGGGTCAGATACGCAGTATTTT
NA,NA,TRBV6-6,TRBJ1-6,CASREGLHSPLHF,TGTGCCAGCAGAGAAGGACTGCATTCACCCCTCCACTTT
NA,NA,TRBV30,TRBJ2-1,CAWSAPEVSYNEQFF,TGTGCCTGGAGTGCGCCAGAGGTCTCCTACAATGAGCAGTTCTTC
NA,NA,TRBV5-6,TRBJ2-3,CASSFLRADTQYF,TGTGCCAGCAGCTTCCTGAGGGCAGATACGCAGTATTTT
NA,NA,TRBV6-6,TRBJ2-3,CASRAQGTSTDTQYF,TGTGCCAGCAGAGCACAGGGGACTAGCACAGATACGCAGTATTTT
TRBD1,NA,TRBV4-1,TRBJ2-1,CASSQDPSTGGSGNEQFF,TGCGCCAGCAGCCAAGATCCGTCGACAGGGGGCTCGGGCAATGAGCAGTTCTTC
TRBD1,few,TRBV6-6,TRBJ1-1,CASRRDRGIKGTEAFF,TGTGCCAGCAGGCGCGACAGGGGGATAAAGGGCACTGAAGCTTTCTTT
NA,NA,TRBV6-7,TRBJ1-5,CASSPREGGNQPQHF,TGTGCCAGCAGCCCTCGGGAGGGCGGTAATCAGCCCCAGCATTTT
NA,NA,TRBV9,TRBJ1-3,CASSVEAAATAGNTIYF,TGTGCCAGCAGCGTAGAGGCGGCTGCTACCGCTGGAAACACCATATATTTT
NA,NA,TRBV11-2,TRBJ2-7,CASSSHFEQYF,TGTGCCAGCAGCAGTCACTTCGAGCAGTACTTC
NA,few,TRBV9,TRBJ2-2,CASSVSFMAGDTGELFF,TGTGCCAGCAGCGTGTCATTTATGGCAGGGGACACCGGGGAGCTGTTTTTT
NA,NA,TRBV2,TRBJ1-5,CASNLQEVQPQHF,TGTGCCAGCAACTTACAGGAGGTTCAGCCCCAGCATTTT
TRBD1,NA,TRBV5-1,TRBJ1-1,CASSLRTGLNTEAFF,TGCGCCAGCAGCTTGAGGACAGGTTTGAACACTGAAGCTTTCTTT
NA,NA,TRBV30,TRBJ2-7,CAWGGGTGLYEQYF,TGTGCCTGGGGGGGAGGGACAGGCCTATACGAGCAGTACTTC
NA,NA,TRBV2,TRBJ1-2,CASSALGRGYTF,TGTGCCAGCAGTGCCCTTGGCCGGGGCTACACCTTC
NA,NA,TRBV9,TRBJ2-1,CASSVGQGSYNEQFF,TGTGCCAGCAGCGTAGGGCAGGGCTCCTACAATGAGCAGTTCTTC
TRBD2,NA,TRBV15,TRBJ2-5,CATGEGWTQYF,TGTGCCACCGGGGAGGGGTGGACCCAGTACTTC
NA,NA,TRBV19,TRBJ1-6,CASSIGGDNSPLHF,TGTGCCAGTAGTATTGGGGGCGATAATTCACCCCTCCACTTT